These T cell receptor beta chains were read from a single sample in a study of molecular identifiers for immune sequencing clone quantification. TCRdb analysed the PCR reads with MiXCR anew, one entry per CDR3 protein. Among about 330,000 distinct CDR3 sequences, roughly 24% were seen once, and the ten largest hold 0.65% to 0.95%. Sequencing was done on a sample of naive CD8+ T cells from blood, with Jurkat cell RNA spiked in. These receptors were collected from a human donor in good health. Some libraries in this study had Jurkat cell RNA spiked in. Both conserved end residues are part of each CDR3. D genes are given only for firm matches. Where a row states a size, it is once, few, many or the class of an expanded clone; other rows omit it.

d_gene | j_gene | abundance | v_gene | CDR3aa | CDR3nt
- | TRBJ2-1 | few | TRBV4-3 | CASSQDRLPAEQFF | TGCGCCAGCAGCCAAGATCGGCTCCCGGCAGAGCAGTTCTTC
TRBD1 | TRBJ1-5 | - | TRBV10-2 | CAGSEDRDNQPQHF | TGCGCCGGCAGTGAGGACAGGGACAATCAGCCCCAGCATTTT
- | TRBJ1-3 | once | TRBV20-1 | CSTRTRHSGNTIYF | TGCAGTACTCGAACGAGGCACTCTGGAAACACCATATATTTT
- | TRBJ2-2 | - | TRBV7-9 | CASSFAGEAGELFF | TGTGCCAGCAGCTTCGCCGGGGAGGCCGGGGAGCTGTTTTTT
- | TRBJ1-5 | few | TRBV19 | CASSIGGNQPQHF | TGTGCCAGTAGTATCGGGGGAAATCAGCCCCAGCATTTT
- | TRBJ1-1 | few | TRBV20-1 | CSARERGSTEAFF | TGCAGTGCTAGAGAGCGGGGGAGCACTGAAGCTTTCTTT
TRBD2 | TRBJ2-4 | many | TRBV2 | CASSDVSGGLAGPRNIQYF | TGTGCCAGCAGTGACGTTTCAGGGGGACTAGCGGGGCCTCGAAACATTCAGTACTTC
- | TRBJ2-7 | many | TRBV28 | CASSWGGGEQYF | TGTGCCAGCAGTTGGGGGGGCGGTGAGCAGTACTTC
- | TRBJ2-5 | - | TRBV7-9 | CASSFWDGMETQYF | TGTGCCAGCAGCTTTTGGGATGGGATGGAGACCCAGTACTTC
- | TRBJ2-7 | few | TRBV6-2/TRBV6-3 | CASRDGSYEQYF | TGTGCCAGCCGGGACGGGAGCTACGAGCAGTACTTC
- | TRBJ2-2 | - | TRBV9 | CASTPGDTGELFF | TGTGCCAGCACCCCGGGGGATACCGGGGAGCTGTTTTTT
- | TRBJ2-3 | - | TRBV30 | CAWTDGGPDTQYF | TGTGCCTGGACCGATGGAGGGCCAGATACGCAGTATTTT
- | TRBJ1-2 | - | TRBV29-1 | CSVPGIGQPGGGYTF | TGCAGCGTTCCTGGGATCGGACAGCCTGGAGGTGGCTACACCTTC
- | TRBJ2-7 | - | TRBV7-9 | CASSRNQGPSAYEQYF | TGTGCCAGCAGCCGAAATCAGGGCCCAAGTGCCTACGAGCAGTACTTC
- | TRBJ2-3 | many | TRBV2 | CASSEHLDTQYF | TGTGCCAGCAGTGAACATCTTGATACGCAGTATTTT
TRBD1 | TRBJ2-7 | - | TRBV30 | CAWSVSPGQGIKTYEQYF | TGTGCCTGGAGTGTAAGCCCCGGACAGGGGATTAAAACCTACGAGCAGTACTTC
- | TRBJ2-7 | - | TRBV10-3 | CAISEYQILYEQYF | TGTGCCATCAGTGAGTATCAAATTTTATACGAGCAGTACTTC
- | TRBJ2-3 | few | TRBV7-9 | CASSPNLQGGPDTQYF | TGTGCCAGCAGCCCGAATCTACAGGGGGGGCCAGATACGCAGTATTTT
- | TRBJ2-5 | - | TRBV27 | CASSLGASYQETQYF | TGTGCCAGCAGTTTAGGGGCATCGTACCAAGAGACCCAGTACTTC
- | TRBJ1-1 | many | TRBV5-1 | CASSLDGSWRAFF | TGCGCCAGCAGCTTGGATGGCAGCTGGAGAGCTTTCTTT
TRBD1 | TRBJ2-6 | - | TRBV9 | CASSTQTPGQGISSGANVLTF | TGTGCCAGCAGCACGCAGACCCCAGGACAGGGGATTTCCTCTGGGGCCAACGTCCTGACTTTC
- | TRBJ2-7 | - | TRBV4-2 | CASSPPPGLALQQYF | TGTGCCAGCAGTCCTCCTCCGGGACTGGCTCTTCAGCAGTACTTC
- | TRBJ2-7 | - | TRBV7-9 | CASSHPTDRNRYEQYF | TGTGCCAGCAGCCACCCGACGGACAGAAACCGCTACGAGCAGTACTTC
- | TRBJ2-3 | many | TRBV5-6 | CASSLAGQGGFPSTDTQYF | TGTGCCAGCAGCTTGGCCGGGCAGGGCGGATTCCCTAGCACAGATACGCAGTATTTT
- | TRBJ2-5 | - | TRBV4-3 | CASSQDWTAQETQCF | TGCGCCAGCAGCCAAGATTGGACGGCACAAGAGACCCAGTGCTTC
TRBD2 | TRBJ2-3 | - | TRBV9 | CASSRTSGRRNTQYF | TGTGCCAGTAGCAGGACTAGCGGGCGCAGGAATACGCAGTATTTT
- | TRBJ2-2 | many | TRBV29-1 | CSGTGRDTGELFF | TGCAGCGGAACAGGGAGGGACACCGGGGAGCTGTTTTTT
- | TRBJ2-7 | few | TRBV6-2/TRBV6-3 | CASSYGDTGEQYF | TGTGCCAGCAGTTACGGGGATACGGGGGAGCAGTACTTC
- | TRBJ2-7 | - | TRBV3-1 | CASSPIRDASSYEQYF | TGTGCCAGCAGCCCTATACGGGACGCGAGCTCCTACGAGCAGTACTTC
- | TRBJ2-1 | many | TRBV12-5 | CASGSLLSVEQFF | TGTGCTAGTGGTTCTCTATTATCCGTTGAGCAGTTCTTC
- | TRBJ1-1 | many | TRBV7-2 | CASSFAYTEAFF | TGTGCCAGCAGCTTTGCCTACACTGAAGCTTTCTTT
- | TRBJ2-7 | - | TRBV30 | CAWTFQGGREQYF | TGTGCCTGGACTTTCCAGGGAGGTAGAGAGCAGTACTTC
- | TRBJ2-5 | few | TRBV7-7 | CASSVSQLQETQYF | TGTGCCAGCAGCGTAAGCCAGCTACAAGAGACCCAGTACTTC
- | TRBJ2-2 | few | TRBV29-1 | CSVEGPGRVWGRELFF | TGCAGCGTTGAAGGCCCTGGAAGGGTATGGGGCCGGGAGCTGTTTTTT
TRBD1 | TRBJ1-1 | many | TRBV5-1 | CASSSVGQGSFDTEAFF | TGCGCCAGCAGCTCAGTCGGACAGGGGAGCTTCGACACTGAAGCTTTCTTT
TRBD2 | TRBJ2-3 | - | TRBV12-3/TRBV12-4 | CASTGGTSSDTQYF | TGTGCCAGCACCGGGGGGACTAGCTCAGATACGCAGTATTTT
- | TRBJ1-3 | - | TRBV20-1 | CSARDRAGAGNTTYF | TGCAGTGCTAGAGATCGAGCAGGGGCTGGAAACACCACATATTTT
TRBD2 | TRBJ2-3 | few | TRBV29-1 | CSINPSGRSTDTQYF | TGCAGCATTAACCCTAGCGGCAGAAGCACAGATACGCAGTATTTT
- | TRBJ1-1 | - | TRBV13 | CASRLGDNTEAFF | TGTGCCAGCCGCTTAGGGGACAACACTGAAGCTTTCTTT
- | TRBJ2-7 | - | TRBV5-4 | CASSLSISGTGAYEQYF | TGTGCCAGCAGCTTGAGTATTAGCGGAACGGGTGCCTACGAGCAGTACTTC
- | TRBJ2-1 | - | TRBV6-2/TRBV6-3 | CATRELLNEQFF | TGTGCCACCCGGGAACTACTCAATGAGCAGTTCTTC
TRBD1 | TRBJ2-7 | few | TRBV7-9 | CASSLVRDSHGEQYF | TGTGCCAGCAGCTTAGTAAGGGACAGCCACGGGGAGCAGTACTTC
TRBD2 | TRBJ2-3 | - | TRBV12-3/TRBV12-4 | CASSFSGGGRDTQYF | TGTGCCAGCAGTTTCAGCGGGGGGGGGCGGGATACGCAGTATTTT
TRBD2 | TRBJ2-1 | many | TRBV6-1 | CASSEVAGGPVYEQFF | TGTGCCAGCAGTGAAGTTGCGGGAGGGCCTGTCTATGAGCAGTTCTTC
- | TRBJ2-5 | - | TRBV6-2/TRBV6-3 | CASSPLGGLFQEPQYF | TGTGCCAGCAGTCCGCTGGGTGGCTTGTTTCAAGAGCCCCAGTACTTC
- | TRBJ2-1 | - | TRBV4-3 | CASSQDIYTDSSYNEQSF | TGCGCCAGCAGCCAAGATATCTATACGGATAGCTCCTACAATGAGCAGTCCTTC